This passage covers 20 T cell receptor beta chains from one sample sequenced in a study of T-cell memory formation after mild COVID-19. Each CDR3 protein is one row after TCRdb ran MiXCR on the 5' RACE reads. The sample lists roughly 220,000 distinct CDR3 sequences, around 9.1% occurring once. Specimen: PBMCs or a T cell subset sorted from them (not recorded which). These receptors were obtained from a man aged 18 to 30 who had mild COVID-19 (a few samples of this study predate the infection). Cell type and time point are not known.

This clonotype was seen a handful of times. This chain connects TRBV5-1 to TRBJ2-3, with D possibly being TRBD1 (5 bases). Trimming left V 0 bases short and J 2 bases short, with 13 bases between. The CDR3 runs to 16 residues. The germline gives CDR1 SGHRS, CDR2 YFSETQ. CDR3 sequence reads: CASSLAVSGATDTQYF. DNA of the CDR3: TGCGCCAGCAGCTTGGCGGTGAGTGGGGCCACAGATACGCAGTATTTT.

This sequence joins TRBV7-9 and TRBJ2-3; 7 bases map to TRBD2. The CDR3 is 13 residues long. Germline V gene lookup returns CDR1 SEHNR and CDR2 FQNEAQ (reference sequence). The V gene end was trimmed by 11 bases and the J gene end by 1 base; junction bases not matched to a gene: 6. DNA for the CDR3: TGTGCCTGGGGAGGGGATGGCACAGATACGCAGTATTTT. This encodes CAWGGDGTDTQYF. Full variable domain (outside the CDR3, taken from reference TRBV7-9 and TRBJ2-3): DTGVSQNPRHKITKRGQNVTFRCDPISEHNRLYWYRQTLGQGPEFLTYFQNEAQLEKSRLLSDRFSAERPKGSFSTLEIQRTEQGDSAMYLCAWGGDGTDTQYFGPGTRLTVL.

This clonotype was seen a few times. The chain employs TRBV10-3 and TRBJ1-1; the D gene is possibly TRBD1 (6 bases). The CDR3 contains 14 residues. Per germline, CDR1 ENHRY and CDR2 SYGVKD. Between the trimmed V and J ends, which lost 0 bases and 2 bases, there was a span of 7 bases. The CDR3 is CAISESTGNTEAFF. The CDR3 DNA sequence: TGTGCCATCAGTGAGTCGACAGGCAACACTGAAGCTTTCTTT.

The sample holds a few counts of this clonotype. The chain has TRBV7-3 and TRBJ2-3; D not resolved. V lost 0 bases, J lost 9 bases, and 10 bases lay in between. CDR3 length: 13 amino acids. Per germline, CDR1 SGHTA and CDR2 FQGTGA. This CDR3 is CASSLTPRMTQYF. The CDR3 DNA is TGTGCCAGCAGCTTAACGCCTCGTATGACGCAGTATTTT.

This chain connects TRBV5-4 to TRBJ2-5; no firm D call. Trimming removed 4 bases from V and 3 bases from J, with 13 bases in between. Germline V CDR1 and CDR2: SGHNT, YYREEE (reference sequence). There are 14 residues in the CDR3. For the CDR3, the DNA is TGTGCCAGCAGCCACGCGAAGGACGAAGAGACCCAGTACTTC. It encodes CASSHAKDEETQYF.

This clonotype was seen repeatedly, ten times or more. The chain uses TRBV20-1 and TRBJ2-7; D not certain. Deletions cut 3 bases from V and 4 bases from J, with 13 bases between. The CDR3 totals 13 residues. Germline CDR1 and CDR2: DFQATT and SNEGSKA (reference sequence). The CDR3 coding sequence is TGCAGTGCTAGGCTTAGGAATGGGTACGAGCAGTACTTC. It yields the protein CSARLRNGYEQYF.

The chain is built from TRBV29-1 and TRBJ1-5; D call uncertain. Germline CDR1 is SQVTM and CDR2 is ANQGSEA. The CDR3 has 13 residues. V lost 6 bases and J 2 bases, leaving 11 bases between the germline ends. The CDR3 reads CSVAPGGNQPQHF. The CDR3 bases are TGCAGCGTGGCCCCAGGTGGCAATCAGCCCCAGCATTTT.

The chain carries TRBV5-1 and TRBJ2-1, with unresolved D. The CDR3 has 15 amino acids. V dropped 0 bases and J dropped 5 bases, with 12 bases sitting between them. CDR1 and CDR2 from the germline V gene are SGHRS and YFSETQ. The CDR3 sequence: CASSLAQTPNNEQFF. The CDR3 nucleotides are TGCGCCAGCAGCTTGGCACAGACTCCGAACAATGAGCAGTTCTTC.

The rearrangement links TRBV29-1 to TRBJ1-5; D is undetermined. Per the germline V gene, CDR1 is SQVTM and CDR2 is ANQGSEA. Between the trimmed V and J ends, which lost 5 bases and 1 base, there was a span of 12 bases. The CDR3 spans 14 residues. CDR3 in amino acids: CSVSGAGSNQPQHF. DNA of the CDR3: TGCAGCGTTTCGGGAGCCGGGAGCAATCAGCCCCAGCATTTT.

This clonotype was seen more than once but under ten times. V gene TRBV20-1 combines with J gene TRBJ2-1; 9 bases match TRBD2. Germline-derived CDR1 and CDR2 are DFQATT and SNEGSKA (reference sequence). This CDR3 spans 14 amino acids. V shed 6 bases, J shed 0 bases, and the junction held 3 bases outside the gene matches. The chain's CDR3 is CSATTSGSYNEQFF. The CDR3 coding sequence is TGCAGTGCAACGACTAGCGGCTCCTACAATGAGCAGTTCTTC.

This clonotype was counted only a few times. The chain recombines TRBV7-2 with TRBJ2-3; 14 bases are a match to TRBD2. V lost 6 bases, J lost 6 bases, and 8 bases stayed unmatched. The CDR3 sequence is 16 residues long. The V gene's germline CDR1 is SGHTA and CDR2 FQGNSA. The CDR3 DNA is TGTGCCAGCAGGAGACCGGGACTAGCGGGGGTCGATACGCAGTATTTT. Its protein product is CASRRPGLAGVDTQYF.

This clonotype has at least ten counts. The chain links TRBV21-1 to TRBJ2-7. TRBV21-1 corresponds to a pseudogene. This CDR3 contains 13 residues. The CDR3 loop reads CASTAAGGYEQYF. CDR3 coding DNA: TGTGCCAGCACAGCAGCCGGTGGATACGAGCAGTACTTC.

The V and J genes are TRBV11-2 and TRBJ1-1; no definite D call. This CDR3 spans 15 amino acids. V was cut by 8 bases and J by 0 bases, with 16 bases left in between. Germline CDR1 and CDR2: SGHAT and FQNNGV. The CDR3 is CASFTTPDVNTEAFF. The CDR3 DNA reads TGTGCCAGCTTCACGACGCCGGACGTGAACACTGAAGCTTTCTTT. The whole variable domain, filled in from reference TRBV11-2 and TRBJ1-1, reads EAGVAQSPRYKIIEKRQSVAFWCNPISGHATLYWYQQILGQGPKLLIQFQNNGVVDDSQLPKDRFSAERLKGVDSTLKIQPAKLEDSAVYLCASFTTPDVNTEAFFGQGTRLTVV.

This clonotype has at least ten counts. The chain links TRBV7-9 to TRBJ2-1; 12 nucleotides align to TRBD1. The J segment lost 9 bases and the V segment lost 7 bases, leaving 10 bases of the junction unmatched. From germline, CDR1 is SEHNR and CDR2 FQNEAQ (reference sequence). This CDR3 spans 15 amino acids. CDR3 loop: CASKLGTGGLGEQFF. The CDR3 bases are TGTGCCAGCAAGCTCGGGACAGGGGGCTTGGGTGAGCAGTTCTTC.

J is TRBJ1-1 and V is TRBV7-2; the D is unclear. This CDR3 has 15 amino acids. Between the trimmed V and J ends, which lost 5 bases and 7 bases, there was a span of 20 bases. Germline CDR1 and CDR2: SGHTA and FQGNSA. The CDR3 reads CASSPTVLISGEAFF. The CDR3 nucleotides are TGTGCCAGCAGCCCCACGGTACTGATTAGTGGTGAAGCTTTCTTT.

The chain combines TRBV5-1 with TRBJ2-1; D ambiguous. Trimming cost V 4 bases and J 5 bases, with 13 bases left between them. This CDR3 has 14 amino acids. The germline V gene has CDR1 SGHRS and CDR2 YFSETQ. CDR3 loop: CASSPFSGDNEQFF. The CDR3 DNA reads TGCGCCAGCAGCCCCTTTTCTGGAGACAATGAGCAGTTCTTC.

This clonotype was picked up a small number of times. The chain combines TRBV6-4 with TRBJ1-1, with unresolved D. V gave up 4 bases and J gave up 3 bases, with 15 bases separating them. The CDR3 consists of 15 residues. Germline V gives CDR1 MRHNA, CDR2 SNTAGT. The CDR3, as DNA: TGTGCCAGCAGTGCCTCTCCGGGAGGTGACACTGAAGCTTTCTTT. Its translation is CASSASPGGDTEAFF.

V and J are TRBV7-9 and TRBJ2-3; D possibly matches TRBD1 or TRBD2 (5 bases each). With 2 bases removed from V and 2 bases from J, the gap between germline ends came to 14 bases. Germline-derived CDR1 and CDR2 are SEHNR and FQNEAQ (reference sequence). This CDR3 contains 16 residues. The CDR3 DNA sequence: TGTGCCAGCAGCTTATGGGGGACCATGCCCACAGATACGCAGTATTTT. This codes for CASSLWGTMPTDTQYF.

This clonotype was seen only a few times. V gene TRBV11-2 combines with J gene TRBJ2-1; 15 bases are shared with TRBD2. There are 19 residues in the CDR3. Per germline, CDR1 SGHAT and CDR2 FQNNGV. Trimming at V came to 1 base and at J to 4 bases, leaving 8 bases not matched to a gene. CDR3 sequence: CASSLASLGLAGGYNEQFF. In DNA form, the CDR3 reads TGTGCCAGCAGCTTAGCCTCCCTAGGACTAGCGGGGGGGTACAATGAGCAGTTCTTC.

CDR3 coding DNA: TGTGCCAGCAGCTTATGGGGACTGACAGGGGGCAGTGAAAAACTGTTTTTT. Its protein product is CASSLWGLTGGSEKLFF. V is TRBV7-2 and J is TRBJ1-4; 10 bases match TRBD1. The CDR3 spans 17 residues. Germline assignment: CDR1 SGHTA and CDR2 FQGNSA. With 2 bases clipped from V and 7 bases from J, the junction kept 10 bases outside the gene matches. The full variable domain, its missing parts supplied by reference TRBV7-2 and TRBJ1-4, is GAGVSQSPSNKVTEKGKDVELRCDPISGHTALYWYRQSLGQGLEFLIYFQGNSAPDKSGLPSDRFSAERTGGSVSTLTIQRTQQEDSAVYLCASSLWGLTGGSEKLFFGSGTQLSVL.